These T cell receptor beta chains were read from a single sample in a study of blood T cell repertoires in COVID-19. Measured with immunoSEQ multiplex PCR; TCRdb has only the in-frame clones, and not every one. This table has 100,000 to 150,000 clones, about 79% appearing once. Input material: peripheral blood. Receptors were obtained from a woman aged 45-65 years with acute or convalescent COVID-19. Both conserved end residues are part of each CDR3. A D gene is named only where the DNA matches it firmly. Rows give clone size only sometimes, using once, few, many, or a class for an expanded clone.

d_gene,v_gene,abundance,j_gene,CDR3nt,CDR3aa
NA,TRBV7-9,NA,TRBJ1-3,TGTGCCAGCAGCGCCAGGGGTCCGTACGGAAACACCATATATTTT,CASSARGPYGNTIYF
TRBD2,TRBV5-4,once,TRBJ2-3,TGTGCCAGCAGCTTGGATGGGACTAGTAGCACAGATACGCAGTATTTT,CASSLDGTSSTDTQYF
NA,TRBV19,NA,TRBJ2-7,TGTGCCAGTAGTGGTGGGGGACAAGAGAACTACGAGCAGTACTTC,CASSGGGQENYEQYF
TRBD2,TRBV19,once,TRBJ2-3,TGTGCCAGTTCGGACATAGCGGGGGGGCCAGAGGATACGCAGTATTTT,CASSDIAGGPEDTQYF
TRBD1,TRBV11-1,NA,TRBJ1-1,TGTGCCAGCAGCTTAGACCAAGGGACAGGGGCCGAAGCTTTCTTT,CASSLDQGTGAEAFF
NA,TRBV11-3,once,TRBJ2-1,TGTGCCAGCAGCTTAAGTGGGGGGGCGAACAATGAGCAGTTCTTC,CASSLSGGANNEQFF
NA,TRBV24-1,NA,TRBJ1-5,TGTGCCACCCCAGTGGAGAGACAGGGCAATCAGCCCCAGCATTTT,CATPVERQGNQPQHF
TRBD1,TRBV6-5,NA,TRBJ2-1,TGTGCCAGCAGACCCGGGACAGGGATCCATGAGCAGTTCTTC,CASRPGTGIHEQFF
NA,TRBV12-3/TRBV12-4,NA,TRBJ1-1,TGTGCCAGCAGCAGGGGTATGGGCACTGAAGCTTTCTTT,CASSRGMGTEAFF
NA,TRBV24-1,NA,TRBJ2-7,TGTGCCACCAGTGTTCAGGGCACTTACGAGCAGTACTTC,CATSVQGTYEQYF
NA,TRBV29-1,few,TRBJ1-1,TGCAGCGTTCACAGCCAGAACACTGAAGCTTTCTTT,CSVHSQNTEAFF
NA,TRBV30,NA,TRBJ1-1,TGTGCCTGGAAGGTCCCGGGCACTGAAGCTTTCTTT,CAWKVPGTEAFF
TRBD1,TRBV10-2,NA,TRBJ1-6,TGCGCCAGCAAGGGACAGGGAAATAATTCACCCCTCCACTTT,CASKGQGNNSPLHF
TRBD1,TRBV5-1,NA,TRBJ1-2,TGCGCCAGCAGCTCAGGGGGACGAGGTGGCTATGGCTACACCTTC,CASSSGGRGGYGYTF
TRBD2,TRBV7-9,NA,TRBJ2-1,TGTGCCAGCAGCTTAGCGGGACTAGCGGGGGTCCCACTCTTC,CASSLAGLAGVPLF
NA,TRBV27,NA,TRBJ1-6,TGTGCCAGCAGTTTCACTATCCTAAATTCACCCCTCCACTTT,CASSFTILNSPLHF
NA,TRBV27,NA,TRBJ2-2,TGTGCCAGCACTCGAAGGCAGGCCAACACCGGGGAGCTGTTTTTT,CASTRRQANTGELFF
TRBD2,TRBV5-8,NA,TRBJ2-1,TGTGCCAGCAGCTCCCGGCGTACTAGCGGATCCTACAATGAGCAGTTCTTC,CASSSRRTSGSYNEQFF
TRBD1,TRBV25-1,NA,TRBJ2-7,TGTGCCAGCAGTGACGGACAGGGGAGGTACAACGAGCAGTACTTC,CASSDGQGRYNEQYF
TRBD2,TRBV11-2,NA,TRBJ2-1,TGTGCCAGCAGCCTACTAGCGGGGGGTGTGAATGAGCAGTTCTTC,CASSLLAGGVNEQFF
NA,TRBV5-1,NA,TRBJ1-1,TGCGCCAGCAGCTTGTTCCAGGGAGGCACTGAAGCTTTCTTT,CASSLFQGGTEAFF
NA,TRBV7-2,many,TRBJ1-1,TGTGCCAGCAGCCCGCGGGCAGAGAGGACTGAAGCTTTCTTT,CASSPRAERTEAFF
TRBD1,TRBV27,NA,TRBJ1-6,TGTGCCAGCAGATCGGACAGGGAATTAGGCACACCCCTCCACTTT,CASRSDRELGTPLHF
NA,TRBV19,NA,TRBJ1-5,TGTGCCAGTACCCTCAAACAGGGAAATCAGCCCCAGCATTTT,CASTLKQGNQPQHF
TRBD1,TRBV30,NA,TRBJ1-6,TGTGCCTGGGCGGGACAGCCCAATTCACCCCTCCACTTT,CAWAGQPNSPLHF